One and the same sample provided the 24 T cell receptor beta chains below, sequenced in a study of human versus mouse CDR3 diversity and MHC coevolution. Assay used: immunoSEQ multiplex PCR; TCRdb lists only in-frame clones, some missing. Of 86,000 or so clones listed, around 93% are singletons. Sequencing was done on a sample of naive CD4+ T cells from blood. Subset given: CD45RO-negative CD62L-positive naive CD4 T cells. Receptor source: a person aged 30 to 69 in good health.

The CDR3 DNA is TGCGCCAGCAGCTTCCAGGATAACTATGGCTACACCTTC. Its translation: CASSFQDNYGYTF. The gene calls are TRBV5-1 and TRBJ1-2; D unclear. The CDR3 sequence is 13 residues long. CDR1 is SGHRS, CDR2 YFSETQ, per germline. Deletions cut 2 bases from V and 1 base from J, with 6 bases between.

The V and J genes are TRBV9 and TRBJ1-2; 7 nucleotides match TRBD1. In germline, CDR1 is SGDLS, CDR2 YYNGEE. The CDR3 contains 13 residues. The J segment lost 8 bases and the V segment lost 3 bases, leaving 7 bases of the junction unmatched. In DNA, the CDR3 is TGTGCCAGCAGCGCCCAGGGGGTGGGAGGCTACACCTTC. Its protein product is CASSAQGVGGYTF.

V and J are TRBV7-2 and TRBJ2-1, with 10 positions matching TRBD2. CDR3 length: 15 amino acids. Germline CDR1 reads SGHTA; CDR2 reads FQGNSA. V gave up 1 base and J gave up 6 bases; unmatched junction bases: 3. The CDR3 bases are TGTGCCAGCAGCTTAGTACTAGCGGGGACCAATGAGCAGTTCTTC. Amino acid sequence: CASSLVLAGTNEQFF.

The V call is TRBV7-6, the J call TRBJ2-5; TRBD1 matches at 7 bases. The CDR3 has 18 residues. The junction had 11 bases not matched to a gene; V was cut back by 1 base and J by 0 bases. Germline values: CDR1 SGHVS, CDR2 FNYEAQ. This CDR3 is CASSLGGGSGGYQETQYF. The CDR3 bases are TGTGCCAGCAGCTTAGGCGGTGGTTCAGGGGGATACCAAGAGACCCAGTACTTC.

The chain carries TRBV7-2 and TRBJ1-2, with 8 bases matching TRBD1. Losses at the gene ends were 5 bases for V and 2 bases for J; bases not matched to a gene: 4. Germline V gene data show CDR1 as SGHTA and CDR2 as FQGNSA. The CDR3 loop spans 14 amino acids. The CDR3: CASSPDRGNYGYTF. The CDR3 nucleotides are TGTGCCAGCAGCCCCGACAGGGGAAACTATGGCTACACCTTC.

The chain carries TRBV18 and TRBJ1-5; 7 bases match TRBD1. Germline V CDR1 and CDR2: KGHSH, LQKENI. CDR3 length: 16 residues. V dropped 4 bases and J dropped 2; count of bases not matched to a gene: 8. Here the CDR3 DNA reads TGTGCCAGCTCACTACTAGACAGGGTCGGCAATCAGCCCCAGCATTTT. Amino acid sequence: CASSLLDRVGNQPQHF.

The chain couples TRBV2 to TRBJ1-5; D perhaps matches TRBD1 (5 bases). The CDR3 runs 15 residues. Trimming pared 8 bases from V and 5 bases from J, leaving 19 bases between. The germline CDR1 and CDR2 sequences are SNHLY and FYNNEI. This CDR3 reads CASGRDSFWDQPQHF. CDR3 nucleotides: TGTGCCAGCGGGCGGGACTCCTTCTGGGATCAGCCCCAGCATTTT.

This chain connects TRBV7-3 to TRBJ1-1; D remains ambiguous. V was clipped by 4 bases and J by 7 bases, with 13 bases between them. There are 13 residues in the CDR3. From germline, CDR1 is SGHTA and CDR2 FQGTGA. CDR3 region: CASSSPVVNEAFF. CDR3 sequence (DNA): TGTGCCAGCAGCTCCCCGGTTGTAAATGAAGCTTTCTTT.

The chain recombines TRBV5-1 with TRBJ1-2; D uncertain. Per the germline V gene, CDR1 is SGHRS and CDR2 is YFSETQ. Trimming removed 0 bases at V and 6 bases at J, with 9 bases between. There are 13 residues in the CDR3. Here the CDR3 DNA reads TGCGCCAGCAGCTTGGGGTCGTTAGATGGCTACACCTTC. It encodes CASSLGSLDGYTF.

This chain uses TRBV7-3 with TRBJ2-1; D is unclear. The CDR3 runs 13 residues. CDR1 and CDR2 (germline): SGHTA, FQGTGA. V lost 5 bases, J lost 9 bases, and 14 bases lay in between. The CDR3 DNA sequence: TGTGCCAGCAGCCCCCCCGGGTTTAGTGAGCAGTTCTTC. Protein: CASSPPGFSEQFF.

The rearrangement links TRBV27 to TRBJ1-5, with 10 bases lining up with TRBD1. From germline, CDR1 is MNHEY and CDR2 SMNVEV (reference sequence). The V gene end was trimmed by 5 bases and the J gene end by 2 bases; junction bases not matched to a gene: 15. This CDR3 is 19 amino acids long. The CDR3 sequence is CASSPRAGQGLRGNQPQHF. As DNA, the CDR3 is TGTGCCAGCAGTCCTCGGGCGGGACAGGGGCTCCGAGGCAATCAGCCCCAGCATTTT.

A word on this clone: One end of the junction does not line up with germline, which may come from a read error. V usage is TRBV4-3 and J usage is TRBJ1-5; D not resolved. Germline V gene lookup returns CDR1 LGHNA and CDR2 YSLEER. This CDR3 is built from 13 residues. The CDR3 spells CASSQDSSQPQHF. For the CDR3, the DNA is TGCGCCAGCAGCCAAGATAGCAGTCAGCCCCAGCATTTT.

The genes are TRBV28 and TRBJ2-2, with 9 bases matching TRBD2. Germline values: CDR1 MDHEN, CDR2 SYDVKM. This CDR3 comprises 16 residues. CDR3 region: CAAGAGGIPNTGELFF. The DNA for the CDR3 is TGTGCTGCGGGGGCGGGAGGGATTCCGAACACCGGGGAGCTGTTTTTT.

The DNA for the CDR3 is TGTGCCAGCAGTTTAAGGCACCCCGGACACTACGAGCAGTACTTC. Residues: CASSLRHPGHYEQYF. The chain is built from TRBV7-2 and TRBJ2-7; D possibly corresponds to TRBD1 (5 bases). Germline CDR1 is SGHTA and CDR2 is FQGNSA. The CDR3 consists of 15 residues. V was clipped by 6 bases and J by 3 bases, with 18 bases between them.

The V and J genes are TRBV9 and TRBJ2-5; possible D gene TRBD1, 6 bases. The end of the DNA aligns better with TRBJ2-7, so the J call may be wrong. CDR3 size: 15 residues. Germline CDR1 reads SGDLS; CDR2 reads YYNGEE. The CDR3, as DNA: TGTGCCAGCAGCGTAGGTCCCGGGACAACCTACGAGCAGTACTTC. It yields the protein CASSVGPGTTYEQYF.

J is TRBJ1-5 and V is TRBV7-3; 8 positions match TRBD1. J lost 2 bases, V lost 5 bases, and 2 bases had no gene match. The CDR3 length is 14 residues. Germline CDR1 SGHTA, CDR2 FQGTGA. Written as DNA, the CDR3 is TGTGCCAGCAGCCAGACAGGGGGCAATCAGCCCCAGCATTTT. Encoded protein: CASSQTGGNQPQHF.

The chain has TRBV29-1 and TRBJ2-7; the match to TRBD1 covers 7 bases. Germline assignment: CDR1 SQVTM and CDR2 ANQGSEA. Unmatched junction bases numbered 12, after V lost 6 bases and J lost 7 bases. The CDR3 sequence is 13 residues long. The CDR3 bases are TGCAGCGTCGGCCTGGGACAGCCTACGGAGCAGTACTTC. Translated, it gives CSVGLGQPTEQYF.

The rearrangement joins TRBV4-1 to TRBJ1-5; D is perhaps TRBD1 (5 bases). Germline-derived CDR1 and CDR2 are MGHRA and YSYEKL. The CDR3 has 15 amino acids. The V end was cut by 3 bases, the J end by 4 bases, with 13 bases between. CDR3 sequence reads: CASSQMDTVNQPQHF. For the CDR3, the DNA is TGCGCCAGCAGCCAGATGGACACGGTGAATCAGCCCCAGCATTTT.

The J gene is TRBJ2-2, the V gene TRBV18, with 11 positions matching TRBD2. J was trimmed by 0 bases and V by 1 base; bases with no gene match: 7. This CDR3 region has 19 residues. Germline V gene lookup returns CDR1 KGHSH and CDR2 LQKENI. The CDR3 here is CASSPRSISGGANTGELFF. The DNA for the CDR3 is TGTGCCAGCTCACCACGAAGCATTAGCGGGGGGGCGAACACCGGGGAGCTGTTTTTT.

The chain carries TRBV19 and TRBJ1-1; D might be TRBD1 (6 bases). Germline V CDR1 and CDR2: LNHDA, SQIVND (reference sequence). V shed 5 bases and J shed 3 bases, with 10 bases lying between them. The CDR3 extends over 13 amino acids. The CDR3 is CASSPDSYTEAFF. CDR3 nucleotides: TGTGCCAGTAGTCCGGACAGTTACACTGAAGCTTTCTTT.

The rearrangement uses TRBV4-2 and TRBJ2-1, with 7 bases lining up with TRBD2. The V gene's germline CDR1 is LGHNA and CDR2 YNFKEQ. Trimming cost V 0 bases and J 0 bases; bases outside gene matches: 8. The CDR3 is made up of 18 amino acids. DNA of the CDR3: TGTGCCAGCAGCCAAGACGGGCGTGGCGGGAGCTCCTACAATGAGCAGTTCTTC. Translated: CASSQDGRGGSSYNEQFF.

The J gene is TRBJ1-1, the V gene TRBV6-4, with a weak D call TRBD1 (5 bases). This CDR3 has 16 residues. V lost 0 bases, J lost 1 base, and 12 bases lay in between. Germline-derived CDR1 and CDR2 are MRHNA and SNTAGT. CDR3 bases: TGTGCCAGCAGTGACTCTCCCGGGACTCCGAACACTGAAGCTTTCTTT. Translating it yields CASSDSPGTPNTEAFF.

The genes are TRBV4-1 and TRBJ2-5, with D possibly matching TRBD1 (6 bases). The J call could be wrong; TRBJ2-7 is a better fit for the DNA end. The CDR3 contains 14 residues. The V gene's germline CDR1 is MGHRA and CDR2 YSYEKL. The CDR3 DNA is TGCGCCAGCAGCCAAGCAGGGGACCTCTACGAGCAGTACTTC. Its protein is CASSQAGDLYEQYF.

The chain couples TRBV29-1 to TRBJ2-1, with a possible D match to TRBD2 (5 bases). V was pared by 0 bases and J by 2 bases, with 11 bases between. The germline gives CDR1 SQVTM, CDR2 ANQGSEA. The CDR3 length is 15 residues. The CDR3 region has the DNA TGCAGCGTTGAAGATGGAGCGGCCGCCTACAATGAGCAGTTCTTC. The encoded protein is CSVEDGAAAYNEQFF.